A single sample gave rise to the 20 T cell receptor beta chains below, sequenced in a study of T cell changes during pregnancy in multiple sclerosis. Sequencing used immunoSEQ multiplex PCR; TCRdb keeps in-frame clones, though not all of them. This sample yields 50,000 to 60,000 clones, of which 90% are seen a single time; roughly 2% belongs to the top ten. Sequencing was performed on peripheral blood, taken in the first trimester of pregnancy. The receptors stem from a female donor in good health, enrolled as a control in a pregnancy study.

The V call is TRBV30, the J call TRBJ1-2; D remains ambiguous. CDR1 and CDR2 (germline): GTSNPN, SVGIG (reference sequence). V was shortened by 4 bases and J by 7 bases, with 16 bases between the two germline ends. This CDR3 is 13 amino acids long. CDR3 in amino acids: CAWNGRVVFGYTF. In DNA form, the CDR3 reads TGTGCCTGGAATGGGCGGGTGGTCTTTGGCTACACCTTC.

V and J are TRBV19 and TRBJ2-3; 9 bases map to TRBD2. The junction had 23 bases not matched to a gene; V was cut back by 5 bases and J by 2 bases. The CDR3 is made up of 21 amino acids. Per germline, CDR1 LNHDA and CDR2 SQIVND (reference sequence). The CDR3 sequence is CASSGWSDARLAGISTDTQYF. The CDR3 DNA reads as TGTGCCAGTAGTGGGTGGTCAGATGCGCGGCTAGCGGGGATCTCCACAGATACGCAGTATTTT.

On this clone itself: One end of the junction fails to match germline, which may point to a read error. The chain uses TRBV7-7 and TRBJ2-5; D might be TRBD1 (5 bases). This CDR3 has 14 amino acids. The V gene's germline CDR1 is SSHAT and CDR2 FNYEAQ (reference sequence). The CDR3 loop is CASTQADIGETQYF. CDR3 DNA sequence: TGTGCTAGCACCCAGGCGGACATCGGCGAGACCCAGTACTTC. Using reference TRBV7-7 and TRBJ2-5 for the parts outside the CDR3, the full variable domain is GAGVSQSPRYKVTKRGQDVTLRCDPISSHATLYWYQQALGQGPEFLTYFNYEAQPDKSGLPSDRFSAERPEGSISTLTIQRTEQRDSAMYRCASTQADIGETQYFGPGTRLLVL.

The genes are TRBV5-1 and TRBJ1-1, with 8 bases fitting TRBD1. The CDR3 covers 13 residues. The V gene end was trimmed by 3 bases and the J gene end by 5 bases; junction bases not matched to a gene: 3. The germline CDR1 and CDR2 sequences are SGHRS and YFSETQ. The CDR3 DNA follows: TGCGCCAGCAGCTGGACAGGGCTAACTGAAGCTTTCTTT. It encodes CASSWTGLTEAFF. The whole variable domain, remainder taken from reference TRBV5-1 and TRBJ1-1, is KAGVTQTPRYLIKTRGQQVTLSCSPISGHRSVSWYQQTPGQGLQFLFEYFSETQRNKGNFPGRFSGRQFSNSRSEMNVSTLELGDSALYLCASSWTGLTEAFFGQGTRLTVV.

This chain uses TRBV6-1 with TRBJ2-7, with D tentatively TRBD2 (6 bases). V was clipped by 5 bases and J by 3 bases, with 17 bases between them. CDR1 MNHNS and CDR2 SASEGT come from the germline V gene. CDR3 length: 15 residues. The CDR3 loop is CASSSGPGLNYEQYF. CDR3 DNA: TGTGCCAGCAGTTCTGGACCGGGACTTAACTACGAGCAGTACTTC.

The J gene is TRBJ2-1, the V gene TRBV7-3, with TRBD1 matching 10 bases. There are 15 residues in the CDR3. Germline values: CDR1 SGHTA, CDR2 FQGTGA. Trimming took 2 bases from V and 8 from J; bases not matched to a gene: 6. In DNA form, the CDR3 reads TGTGCCAGCAGCTTAGACAGGGGGCGAGGCTATGAGCAGTTCTTC. Translation gives CASSLDRGRGYEQFF.

The chain links TRBV28 to TRBJ2-4; 9 bases map to TRBD2. Germline V gene data show CDR1 as MDHEN and CDR2 as SYDVKM. The CDR3 spans 14 residues. The V gene end was trimmed by 6 bases and the J gene end by 9 bases; junction bases not matched to a gene: 9. Here the CDR3 DNA reads TGTGCCAGCAGCCTAGGGACTAGCCTGGGCATTCAGTACTTC. Its protein product is CASSLGTSLGIQYF.

CDR3 protein: CASSLDRVSYNEQFF. CDR3 DNA: TGTGCCAGCAGCTTGGACAGGGTGTCCTACAATGAGCAGTTCTTC. V and J are TRBV5-5 and TRBJ2-1; D possibly corresponds to TRBD1 (6 bases). Trimming shortened V by 0 bases and J by 1 base, and 8 bases separated the two germline ends. CDR3 size: 15 residues. Germline assignment: CDR1 SGHKS and CDR2 YYEKEE (reference sequence).

V gene TRBV29-1 combines with J gene TRBJ2-1; 14 bases are shared with TRBD2. Germline lookup yields CDR1 SQVTM and CDR2 ANQGSEA. This CDR3 has 16 residues. The ends lost 3 bases at V and 5 bases at J; junction bases unmatched: 6. The CDR3 reads CSVDPRLAGGHNEQFF. The CDR3 DNA is TGCAGCGTTGACCCCCGACTAGCGGGAGGGCACAATGAGCAGTTCTTC.

This clone was seen once. V and J are TRBV27 and TRBJ2-3; 8 nucleotides line up with TRBD1. From germline, CDR1 is MNHEY and CDR2 SMNVEV (reference sequence). The V gene end was trimmed by 6 bases and the J gene end by 4 bases; junction bases not matched to a gene: 3. CDR3 size: 13 residues. CDR3 amino acids: CASRDRGPDTQYF. In nucleotides, the CDR3 is TGTGCCAGCAGAGACAGGGGCCCAGATACGCAGTATTTT.

The CDR3 DNA reads TGTGCCAGCAGTTTAACGGGGGAGTCTCACCCGCAGTTCTTC. Amino acid sequence: CASSLTGESHPQFF. The chain is built from TRBV27 and TRBJ2-1; D is perhaps TRBD2 (6 bases). Germline-derived CDR1 and CDR2 are MNHEY and SMNVEV (reference sequence). V lost 2 bases and J lost 12, with 17 bases in between. This CDR3 spans 14 amino acids.

The J gene is TRBJ1-3, the V gene TRBV5-1; the D gene is possibly TRBD1 (5 bases). The CDR3 loop spans 13 amino acids. Deletions cut 7 bases from V and 0 bases from J, with 8 bases between. Germline loops: CDR1 SGHRS, CDR2 YFSETQ. CDR3 in DNA: TGCGCCAGCTCGACAGTCTCTGGAAACACCATATATTTT. This gives the protein CASSTVSGNTIYF. The full variable domain, in which reference TRBV5-1 and TRBJ1-3 provide the parts outside the CDR3, is KAGVTQTPRYLIKTRGQQVTLSCSPISGHRSVSWYQQTPGQGLQFLFEYFSETQRNKGNFPGRFSGRQFSNSRSEMNVSTLELGDSALYLCASSTVSGNTIYFGEGSWLTVV.

This clone appeared a single time. The genes are TRBV28 and TRBJ2-2; weak D call: TRBD2 (7 bases). The V end was cut by 5 bases, the J end by 2 bases, with 12 bases between. Per the germline V gene, CDR1 is MDHEN and CDR2 is SYDVKM. This CDR3 contains 15 residues. The chain's CDR3 is CASSPGGANTGELFF. The CDR3 nucleotides are TGTGCCAGCAGTCCGGGGGGCGCTAACACCGGGGAGCTGTTTTTT.

The chain links TRBV18 to TRBJ1-1; D might be TRBD1 (5 bases). The CDR3 is 15 residues long. V lost 2 bases to trimming and J lost 6 bases, with 16 bases between them. Germline values: CDR1 KGHSH, CDR2 LQKENI. CDR3 sequence: CASSPTRGWGAEAFF. In nucleotides, the CDR3 is TGTGCCAGCTCACCAACGAGGGGATGGGGGGCTGAAGCTTTCTTT.

The chain combines TRBV19 with TRBJ2-5; TRBD1 matches at 8 bases. Germline trimming cut 4 bases from V and 5 bases from J; bases unmatched to any gene: 3. This CDR3 comprises 13 residues. Germline CDR1 is LNHDA and CDR2 is SQIVND (reference sequence). The CDR3 DNA sequence: TGTGCCAGTAGTAGGACAGGGCAGGAGACCCAGTACTTC. It is translated as CASSRTGQETQYF.

This chain links TRBV10-3 with TRBJ1-1, with a possible D match to TRBD1 (5 bases). The CDR3 is 11 residues long. Per the germline V gene, CDR1 is ENHRY and CDR2 is SYGVKD. V was pared by 8 bases and J by 8 bases, with 12 bases between. As DNA, the CDR3 is TGTGCCATCGGGGGGTACAAGGAAGCTTTCTTT. Its protein is CAIGGYKEAFF.

The chain joins TRBV28 to TRBJ2-5, with D maybe TRBD2 (5 bases). The CDR3 spans 15 residues. V was shortened by 3 bases and J by 1 base, with 12 bases between the two germline ends. Per the germline V gene, CDR1 is MDHEN and CDR2 is SYDVKM. The CDR3 DNA is TGTGCCAGCAGTTTGGGAGCGGTCCTCCAAGAGACCCAGTACTTC. Amino acid sequence: CASSLGAVLQETQYF.

The chain has TRBV29-1 and TRBJ1-2, with 10 bases fitting TRBD1. The CDR3 is 14 residues long. J gave up 4 bases and V 7 bases, and 9 bases lay outside the gene matches. Germline V CDR1 and CDR2: SQVTM, ANQGSEA. In DNA, the CDR3 is TGCAGCGCCGTGACAGGGGGCAGGGGCTATGGCTACACCTTC. Protein sequence: CSAVTGGRGYGYTF.

V is TRBV4-2 and J is TRBJ2-7; 9 bases map to TRBD1. Trimming cost V 6 bases and J 5 bases; bases outside gene matches: 14. CDR1 is LGHNA and CDR2 is YNFKEQ in the germline V gene. This CDR3 spans 16 amino acids. This CDR3 reads CASRHSEGQGVNEQYF. CDR3 nucleotide sequence: TGTGCCAGCAGACATTCCGAGGGACAGGGCGTCAACGAGCAGTACTTC.

The rearrangement links TRBV5-1 to TRBJ2-7; maybe TRBD2 (6 bases). Germline-derived CDR1 and CDR2 are SGHRS and YFSETQ. The CDR3 totals 14 residues. V was clipped by 0 bases and J by 3 bases, with 10 bases between them. The CDR3 sequence: CASSLAAGNYEQYF. The CDR3 region has the DNA TGCGCCAGCAGCTTGGCCGCGGGGAACTACGAGCAGTACTTC.